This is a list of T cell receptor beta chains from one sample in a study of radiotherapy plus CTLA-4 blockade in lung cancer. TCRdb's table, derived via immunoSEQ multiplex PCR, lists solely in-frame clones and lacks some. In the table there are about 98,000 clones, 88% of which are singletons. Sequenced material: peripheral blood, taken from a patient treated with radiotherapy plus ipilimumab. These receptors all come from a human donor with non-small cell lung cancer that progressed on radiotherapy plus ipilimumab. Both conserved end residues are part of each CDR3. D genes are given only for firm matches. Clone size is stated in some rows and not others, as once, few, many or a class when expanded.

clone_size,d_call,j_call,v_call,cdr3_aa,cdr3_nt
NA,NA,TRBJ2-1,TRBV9,CASSVRGTYNEQFF,TGTGCCAGCAGCGTCCGCGGGACCTACAATGAGCAGTTCTTC
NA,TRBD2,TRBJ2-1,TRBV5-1,CASSWGLAYNEQFF,TGCGCCAGCAGCTGGGGACTAGCGTACAATGAGCAGTTCTTC
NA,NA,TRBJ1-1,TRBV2,CASLLGAYTEAFF,TGTGCCAGCCTTTTAGGGGCCTACACTGAAGCTTTCTTT
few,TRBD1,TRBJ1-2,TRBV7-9,CASTNGTGGGYGYTF,TGTGCCAGCACCAATGGGACAGGGGGAGGCTATGGCTACACCTTC
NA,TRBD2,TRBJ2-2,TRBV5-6,CASSPPGTSGSEDTGELFF,TGTGCCAGCAGCCCGCCCGGGACTAGCGGGAGCGAAGACACCGGGGAGCTGTTTTTT
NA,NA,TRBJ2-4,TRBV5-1,CASSLGRGRNIQYF,TGCGCCAGCAGCTTGGGCAGGGGGAGGAACATTCAGTACTTC
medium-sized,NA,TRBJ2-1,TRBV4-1,CASSQGQREQFF,TGCGCCAGCAGCCAAGGCCAAAGGGAGCAGTTCTTC
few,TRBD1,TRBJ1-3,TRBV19,CASSTGQGAGNTIYF,TGTGCCAGTAGTACAGGACAGGGCGCGGGAAACACCATATATTTT
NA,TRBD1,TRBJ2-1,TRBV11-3,CASSLGGTGDGEQFF,TGTGCCAGCAGCTTAGGAGGGACAGGGGATGGTGAGCAGTTCTTC
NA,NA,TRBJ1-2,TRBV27,CASSRDVGVLNYGYTF,TGTGCCAGCAGTAGGGATGTCGGGGTTCTCAACTATGGCTACACCTTC
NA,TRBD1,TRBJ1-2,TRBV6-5,CASGTGGSGYTF,TGTGCCAGCGGTACAGGGGGGAGTGGCTACACCTTC
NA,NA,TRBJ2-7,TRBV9,CASSVGATGDLSEQYF,TGTGCCAGCAGCGTAGGAGCTACGGGAGACCTCTCCGAGCAGTACTTC
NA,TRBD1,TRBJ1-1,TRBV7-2,CASSLTRGRNTEAFF,TGTGCCAGCAGCCTCACCAGGGGGCGAAACACTGAAGCTTTCTTT
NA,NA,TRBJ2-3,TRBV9,CASSVTFRSSSTDTQYF,TGTGCCAGCAGCGTAACGTTCCGGTCTTCGTCCACAGATACGCAGTATTTT
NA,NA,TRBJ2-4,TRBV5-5,CASSPDVGGNIQYF,TGTGCCAGCAGCCCGGATGTAGGGGGAAACATTCAGTACTTC